The rows below give T cell receptor beta chains drawn from one sample of a study of human T cells and chemical hapten exposure. MiXCR was run by TCRdb on the RACE reads, yielding one entry per CDR3 protein. The sample yields 280,000 or so distinct CDR3 sequences, almost 8% seen once. The sample in question was whole blood, obtained in connection with sensitization to the hapten diphenylcyclopropenone (DPC). The receptor set was obtained from a man aged 18-30 years with alopecia areata. Some clones in this sample may be carry-over from other donors' samples. CDR3s leave out the opening cysteine and the closing phenylalanine or tryptophan. The order of the fields is J gene, CDR3 length, V gene, clone size, CDR3 protein. Clone size is given for some rows only: seen once, a few or many times, or a class if the clone is expanded.

>TRBJ1-5|12|TRBV20-1|many
SASFGARDQPQH
>TRBJ2-5|20|TRBV25-1|NA
ASSESFEAGALPSSDGETQY
>TRBJ2-5|13|TRBV9|many
ASSVRDGLAETQY
>TRBJ2-2|12|TRBV9|few
ASSVAGLTGELF
>TRBJ2-3|13|TRBV6-1|NA
ASWRAGTGADTQY
>TRBJ2-2|15|TRBV4-1|NA
ASSLYSDSLNTGELF
>TRBJ2-5|14|TRBV10-3|NA
AISVSTPGGRETQY
>TRBJ1-5|13|TRBV5-1|NA
ASSLARRSYQPQH
>TRBJ1-1|15|TRBV9|NA
ASTPFPGQGSDTEAF
>TRBJ1-2|14|TRBV18|few
ASSAFRDRGQDGYT
>TRBJ2-7|11|TRBV7-2|NA
ASSFGPEYEQY
>TRBJ1-5|11|TRBV6-6|NA
ASSGTGPQPQH
>TRBJ2-1|13|TRBV27|NA
ASSLIQGTQNEQF
>TRBJ2-3|12|TRBV7-2|NA
ASSLGLAGSTQY